The 2 T cell receptor beta chains in this list originate from one sample, sequenced in a study of human T cells and chemical hapten exposure. Sample time point: patch test 3, about 24 weeks after DPC sensitization. Treatment defined: therapeutic diphenylcyclopropenone sensitization with weekly scalp DPC. TCRdb fed the RACE reads into MiXCR, producing one record per CDR3 protein. The table lists 100,000 or so distinct CDR3 sequences, 34% of them singletons, with roughly 2.7% in the top ten. This sample comprised whole blood, obtained in connection with sensitization to the hapten diphenylcyclopropenone (DPC). All receptors come from a man aged 35 to 55 with alopecia areata. Some clones in this sample may be carry-over from other donors' samples.

This chain links TRBV18 with TRBJ2-7; D remains ambiguous. The germline V gene has CDR1 KGHSH and CDR2 LQKENI. The CDR3 loop spans 13 amino acids. Trimming removed 3 bases at V and 3 bases at J, with 9 bases between. The chain's CDR3 is CASSPYGFYEQYV. The DNA of the CDR3 is TGTGCCAGCTCACCTTACGGGTTCTACGAGCAGTACGTC.

This clonotype has only a few counts. The chain combines TRBV5-1 with TRBJ2-5; D possibly corresponds to TRBD1 (5 bases). Per germline, CDR1 SGHRS and CDR2 YFSETQ. The CDR3 totals 14 residues. V shed 1 base and J shed 4 bases, with 11 bases lying between them. CDR3 nucleotides: TGCGCCAGCAGCTTGCAGGGCTTCGGAGAGACCCAGTACTTC. It is translated as CASSLQGFGETQYF.